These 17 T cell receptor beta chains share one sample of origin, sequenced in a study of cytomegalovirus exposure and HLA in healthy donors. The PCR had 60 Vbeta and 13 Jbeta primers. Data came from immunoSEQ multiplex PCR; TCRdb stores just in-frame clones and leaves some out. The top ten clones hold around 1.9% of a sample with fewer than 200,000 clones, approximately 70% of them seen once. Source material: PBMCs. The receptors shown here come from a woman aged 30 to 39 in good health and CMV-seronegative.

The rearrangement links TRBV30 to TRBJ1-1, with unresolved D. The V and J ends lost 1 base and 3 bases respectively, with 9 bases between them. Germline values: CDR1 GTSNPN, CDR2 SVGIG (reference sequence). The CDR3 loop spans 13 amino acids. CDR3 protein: CAWSDGQYTEAFF. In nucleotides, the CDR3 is TGTGCCTGGAGTGATGGTCAGTACACTGAAGCTTTCTTT. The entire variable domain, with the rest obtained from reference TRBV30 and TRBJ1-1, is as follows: SQTIHQWPATLVQPVGSPLSLECTVEGTSNPNLYWYRQAAGRGLQLLFYSVGIGQISSEVPQNLSASRPQDRQFILSSKKLLLSDSGFYLCAWSDGQYTEAFFGQGTRLTVV.

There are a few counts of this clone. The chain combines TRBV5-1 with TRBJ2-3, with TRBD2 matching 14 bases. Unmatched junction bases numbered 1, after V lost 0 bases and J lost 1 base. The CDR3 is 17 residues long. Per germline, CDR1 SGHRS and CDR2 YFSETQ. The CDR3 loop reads CASSLGGLAGGTDTQYF. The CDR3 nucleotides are TGCGCCAGCAGCTTGGGGGGACTAGCGGGAGGCACAGATACGCAGTATTTT.

The CDR3 sequence is CASSEKTGGRRDTQYF. DNA of the CDR3: TGCGCCAGCAGCGAAAAAACGGGAGGGCGGAGGGATACGCAGTATTTT. The chain employs TRBV5-1 and TRBJ2-3; 8 nucleotides align to TRBD2. Germline CDR1 is SGHRS and CDR2 is YFSETQ. The CDR3 consists of 16 residues. Germline trimming cut 4 bases from V and 6 bases from J; bases unmatched to any gene: 13. Drawing the rest from reference TRBV5-1 and TRBJ2-3, the complete variable domain is KAGVTQTPRYLIKTRGQQVTLSCSPISGHRSVSWYQQTPGQGLQFLFEYFSETQRNKGNFPGRFSGRQFSNSRSEMNVSTLELGDSALYLCASSEKTGGRRDTQYFGPGTRLTVL.

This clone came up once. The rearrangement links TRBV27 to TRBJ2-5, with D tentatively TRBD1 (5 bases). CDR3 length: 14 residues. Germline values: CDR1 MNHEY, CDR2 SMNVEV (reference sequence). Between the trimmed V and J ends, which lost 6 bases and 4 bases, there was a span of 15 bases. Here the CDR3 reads CASRRGRDGETQYF. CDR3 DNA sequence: TGTGCCAGCAGACGCGGCAGGGATGGAGAGACCCAGTACTTC.

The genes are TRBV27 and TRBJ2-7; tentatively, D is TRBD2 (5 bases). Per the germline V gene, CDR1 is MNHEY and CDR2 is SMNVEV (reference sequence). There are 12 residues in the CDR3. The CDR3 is CAASSGTSEQYF. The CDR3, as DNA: TGTGCGGCGTCGTCGGGAACTTCCGAGCAGTACTTC.

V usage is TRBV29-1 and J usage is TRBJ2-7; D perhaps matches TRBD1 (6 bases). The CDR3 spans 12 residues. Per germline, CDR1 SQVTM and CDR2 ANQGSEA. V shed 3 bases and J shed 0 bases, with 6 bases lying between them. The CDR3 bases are TGCAGCGTTGAGGACAGCTCCTACGAGCAGTACTTC. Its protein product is CSVEDSSYEQYF.

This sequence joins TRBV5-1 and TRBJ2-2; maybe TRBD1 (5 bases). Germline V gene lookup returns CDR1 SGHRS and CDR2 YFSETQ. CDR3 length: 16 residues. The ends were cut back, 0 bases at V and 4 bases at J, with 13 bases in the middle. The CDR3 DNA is TGCGCCAGCAGCTTGGTTGACAGTCCCAGCACCGGGGAGCTGTTTTTT. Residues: CASSLVDSPSTGELFF.

The chain's CDR3 is CASSQGQNSQETQYF. Here the CDR3 DNA reads TGTGCCAGCAGTCAGGGACAGAATTCCCAAGAGACCCAGTACTTC. The genes are TRBV28 and TRBJ2-5; 7 nucleotides match TRBD1. Germline CDR1 is MDHEN and CDR2 is SYDVKM. This CDR3 is built from 15 residues. V was clipped by 5 bases and J by 1 base; unmatched bases: 7.

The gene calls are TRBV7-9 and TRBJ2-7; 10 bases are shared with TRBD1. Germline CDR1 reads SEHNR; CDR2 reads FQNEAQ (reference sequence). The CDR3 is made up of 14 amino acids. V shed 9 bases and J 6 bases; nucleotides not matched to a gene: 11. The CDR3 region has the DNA TGTGCCAGTTATTCCGGGACAGGGGCCGCCGAGCAGTACTTC. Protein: CASYSGTGAAEQYF.

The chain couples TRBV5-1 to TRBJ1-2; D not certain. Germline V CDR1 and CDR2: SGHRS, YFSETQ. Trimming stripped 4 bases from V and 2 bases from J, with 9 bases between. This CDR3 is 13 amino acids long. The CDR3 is CASSQTSNYGYTF. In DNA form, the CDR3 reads TGCGCCAGCAGCCAAACTTCCAACTATGGCTACACCTTC.

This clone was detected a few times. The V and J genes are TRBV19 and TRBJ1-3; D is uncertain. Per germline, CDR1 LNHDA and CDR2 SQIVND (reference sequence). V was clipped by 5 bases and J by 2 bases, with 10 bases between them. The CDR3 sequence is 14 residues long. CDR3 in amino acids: CASSPLGPGNTIYF. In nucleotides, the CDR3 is TGTGCCAGTAGTCCGCTTGGGCCTGGAAACACCATATATTTT.

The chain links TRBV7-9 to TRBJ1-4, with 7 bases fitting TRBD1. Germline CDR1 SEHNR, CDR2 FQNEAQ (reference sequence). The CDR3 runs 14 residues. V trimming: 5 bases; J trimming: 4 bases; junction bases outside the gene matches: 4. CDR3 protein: CASSRDRFNEKLFF. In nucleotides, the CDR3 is TGTGCCAGCAGCCGGGACAGATTTAATGAAAAACTGTTTTTT.

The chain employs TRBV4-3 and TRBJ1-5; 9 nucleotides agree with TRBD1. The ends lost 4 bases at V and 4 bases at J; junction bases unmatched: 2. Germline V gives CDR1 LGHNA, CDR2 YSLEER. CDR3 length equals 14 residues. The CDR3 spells CASSRGQGNQPQHF. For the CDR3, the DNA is TGCGCCAGCAGCCGGGGACAGGGAAATCAGCCCCAGCATTTT.

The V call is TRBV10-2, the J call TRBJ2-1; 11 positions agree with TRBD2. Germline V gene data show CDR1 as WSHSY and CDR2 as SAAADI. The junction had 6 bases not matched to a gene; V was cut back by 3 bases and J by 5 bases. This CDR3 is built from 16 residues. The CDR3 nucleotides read TGCGCCAGCAGTGAAGCACTAGCGGGGGCACACAATGAGCAGTTCTTC. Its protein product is CASSEALAGAHNEQFF.

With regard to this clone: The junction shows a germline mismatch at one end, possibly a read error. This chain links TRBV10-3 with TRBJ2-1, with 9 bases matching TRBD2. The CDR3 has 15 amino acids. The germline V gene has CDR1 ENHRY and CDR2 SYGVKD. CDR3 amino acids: CAISESSGTYNEQFF. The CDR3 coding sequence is TGTGCCATCAGCGAGTCTAGCGGGACCTACAATGAGCAGTTCTTC.

The CDR3 region has the DNA TGTGCCAGCAGGTCAGGGGAGAACACTGAAGCTTTCTTT. Translation: CASRSGENTEAFF. The chain recombines TRBV28 with TRBJ1-1, with D possibly being TRBD1 (6 bases). The CDR3 totals 13 residues. Per germline, CDR1 MDHEN and CDR2 SYDVKM. Deletions cut 6 bases from V and 1 base from J, with 9 bases between.

CDR3 nucleotides: TGTGCCAGCTCGGGGACAGGCTATGGCTACACCTTC. As protein: CASSGTGYGYTF. The chain carries TRBV5-8 and TRBJ1-2; TRBD1 matches 8 bases. CDR3 size: 12 residues. CDR1 is SGHTS, CDR2 YDEGEE, per germline. J was trimmed by 4 bases and V by 7 bases; bases with no gene match: 3.